This record concerns one TCR beta chain sequence. CDR1 is SGHDN and CDR2 is FVKESK in the germline V gene. V was clipped by 4 bases and J by 1 base, with 13 bases between them. The CDR3 is 15 residues long. This sample was included in a study of blood T cells in healthy people across ages. Looking at the study overall: Per two T cells, template switching captured roughly one barcoded beta molecule.

For the second PCR, which ran for about 7 to 11 cycles, a sample-barcoded 5' primer and a J-beta primer mix were used. From each sample, at least 2.5 million paired-end reads containing CDR3 were obtained. Via MiXCR, TCRdb re-called the 5' RACE reads, giving one row per CDR3 protein. The sample has more than 500,000 distinct CDR3 sequences, around a quarter seen once. This sample was shared with a second study, whose subject was T cells of mothers and their children. This second report adds: Related mother-child pairs shared slightly more overlap than unrelated pairs, but the difference was non-significant.

The sequence was obtained from a boy between 2 and 10 years old in good health. This chain links TRBV14 with TRBJ2-5, with D perhaps matching TRBD1 (6 bases). The sequenced sample consisted of blood. CDR3 in DNA: TGTGCCAGCAGCCCCCAGACAGGAACCCAAGAGACCCAGTACTTC. This gives the protein CASSPQTGTQETQYF.